These 28 T cell receptor beta chains originate from one sample sequenced in a study of blood T cell repertoires in COVID-19. Some clones are missing from TCRdb's copy, which holds only in-frame ones; the method was immunoSEQ multiplex PCR. In the table there are some 490,000 clones, around nine tenths of which are singletons. Specimen: PBMCs or T cells enriched from blood (not recorded which). The receptor source for this set is a woman aged 55-69 years who had recovered from COVID-19.

The chain employs TRBV4-2 and TRBJ2-1; no clear D gene. The germline V gene has CDR1 LGHNA and CDR2 YNFKEQ. CDR3 length: 12 residues. V was pared by 1 base and J by 10 bases, with 8 bases between. CDR3 loop: CASSQARREQFF. CDR3 coding DNA: TGTGCCAGCAGCCAAGCGCGTCGGGAGCAGTTCTTC.

This sequence joins TRBV5-4 and TRBJ2-6, with D unresolved. CDR3 length equals 15 residues. Deletions cut 1 base from V and 1 base from J, with 6 bases between. Germline CDR1 and CDR2: SGHNT and YYREEE (reference sequence). The CDR3 DNA reads as TGTGCCAGCAGCTTGTTGGCTTCTGGGGCCAACGTCCTGACTTTC. Its protein product is CASSLLASGANVLTF.

This clone was recorded once. This chain uses TRBV24-1 with TRBJ1-3; weak D call: TRBD1 (5 bases). Germline-derived CDR1 and CDR2 are KGHDR and SFDVKD. There are 15 residues in the CDR3. V lost 4 bases and J lost 3, with 12 bases in between. CDR3 DNA: TGTGCCACCAGTGACCCCGGTAGGGGTGGAAACACCATATATTTT. It yields the protein CATSDPGRGGNTIYF.

V and J are TRBV28 and TRBJ1-1; possible D gene TRBD1, 5 bases. With 5 bases removed from V and 5 bases from J, the gap between germline ends came to 18 bases. Looked up from germline, CDR1 is MDHEN and CDR2 is SYDVKM. The CDR3 runs to 15 residues. CDR3 DNA: TGTGCCAGCAGTCCCCCGATCGGGGGAGGGACTGAAGCTTTCTTT. Protein: CASSPPIGGGTEAFF.

The rearrangement uses TRBV14 and TRBJ2-6; a weak D match, TRBD1 (6 bases). The CDR3 runs to 17 residues. The germline V and J ends were trimmed by 1 base and 1 base, with 11 bases remaining between them. Germline V gene data show CDR1 as SGHDN and CDR2 as FVKESK. CDR3 in amino acids: CASSQGTQGSGANVLTF. The CDR3 DNA reads TGTGCCAGCAGCCAAGGGACACAGGGTTCTGGGGCCAACGTCCTGACTTTC.

The chain couples TRBV3-1 (or the pseudogene TRBV3-2) to TRBJ1-2; the D gene is possibly TRBD1 (5 bases). Between the trimmed V and J ends, which lost 0 bases and 9 bases, there was a span of 11 bases. The CDR3 has 13 residues. Germline V gene data show CDR1 as LGHDT and CDR2 as YNNKEL (reference sequence). The CDR3 loop is CASSQDSGRSYTF. CDR3 DNA: TGTGCCAGCAGCCAAGATTCAGGGAGGAGCTACACCTTC.

The V and J genes are TRBV27 and TRBJ1-6; 10 bases agree with TRBD1. The V gene's germline CDR1 is MNHEY and CDR2 SMNVEV (reference sequence). The V and J ends lost 5 bases and 7 bases, in that order; junction bases with no gene match: 8. CDR3 length: 16 residues. CDR3 sequence reads: CASSMRTGGYNSPLHF. The CDR3 DNA reads as TGTGCCAGCAGTATGAGGACAGGGGGTTACAATTCACCCCTCCACTTT.

This chain links TRBV12-3 or TRBV12-4 with TRBJ1-4; tentatively, D is TRBD1 (5 bases). Trimming took off 1 base at V and 8 bases at J, with 5 bases between the two ends. The CDR3 is 12 residues long. The CDR3 loop reads CASSLDREKLFF. CDR3 coding DNA: TGTGCCAGCAGTTTAGACAGGGAAAAACTGTTTTTT.

This clone was observed a handful of times. The CDR3 nucleotides read TGTGCCAGCAGTTACTCCACAGGGTGGGGATCACCCCTCCACTTT. The encoded protein is CASSYSTGWGSPLHF. The chain employs TRBV6-5 and TRBJ1-6; D is perhaps TRBD1 (6 bases). Germline-derived CDR1 and CDR2 are MNHEY and SVGAGI. This CDR3 has 15 residues. Between the trimmed V and J ends, which lost 0 bases and 10 bases, there was a span of 13 bases.

The chain joins TRBV29-1 to TRBJ1-2, with 7 bases aligning to TRBD1. With 7 bases clipped from V and 4 bases from J, the junction kept 6 bases outside the gene matches. From germline, CDR1 is SQVTM and CDR2 ANQGSEA. The CDR3 runs 12 residues. DNA for the CDR3: TGCAGCGCTAGGGGACAGAGCTATGGCTACACCTTC. It specifies CSARGQSYGYTF.

The count of this clone is one. This chain joins TRBV19 and TRBJ1-2; D may be TRBD1 (6 bases). V was trimmed by 7 bases and J by 2 bases, leaving 20 bases between them. Looked up from germline, CDR1 is LNHDA and CDR2 is SQIVND (reference sequence). The CDR3 consists of 16 residues. The CDR3: CASTNLGGGGNYGYTF. In DNA, the CDR3 is TGTGCCAGTACCAACTTAGGGGGGGGCGGAAACTATGGCTACACCTTC.

This chain links TRBV7-8 with TRBJ1-6, with a possible D match to TRBD1 (6 bases). Germline CDR1 and CDR2: SGHVS and FQNEAQ. Trimming removed 3 bases at V and 14 bases at J, with 26 bases between. The length of the CDR3 is 17 residues. The CDR3 DNA sequence: TGTGCCAGCAGCTTTGGGGGGGGCGGCAGGGCATTCCGAGCCCTCCACTTT. The encoded protein is CASSFGGGGRAFRALHF.

The chain is built from TRBV27 and TRBJ1-1, with TRBD1 as a possible D gene (5 bases). This CDR3 contains 14 residues. V was cut by 6 bases and J by 4 bases, with 15 bases left in between. CDR1 MNHEY and CDR2 SMNVEV come from the germline V gene (reference sequence). The CDR3 sequence is CASSLGGGSTEAFF. CDR3 sequence (DNA): TGTGCCAGCAGCCTCGGGGGTGGGAGCACTGAAGCTTTCTTT.

The rearrangement joins TRBV19 to TRBJ2-7; D is perhaps TRBD1 (5 bases). The CDR3 runs to 15 residues. CDR1 LNHDA and CDR2 SQIVND come from the germline V gene (reference sequence). The V end lost 6 bases, the J end lost 3 bases, and 18 bases lay between the germline ends. CDR3 residues: CASSIKSQGIYEQYF. In nucleotides, the CDR3 is TGTGCCAGTAGCATTAAGTCGCAGGGTATCTACGAGCAGTACTTC.

The rearrangement links TRBV28 to TRBJ1-5; D is uncertain. The CDR3 loop spans 13 amino acids. CDR1 and CDR2 from the germline V gene are MDHEN and SYDVKM. V lost 5 bases and J 0 bases, leaving 5 bases between the germline ends. The DNA for the CDR3 is TGTGCCAGCAGTCTTAATAGCAATCAGCCCCAGCATTTT. Translating gives CASSLNSNQPQHF.

V gene TRBV2 combines with J gene TRBJ2-7; 13 nucleotides agree with TRBD2. This CDR3 contains 12 residues. The J segment lost 11 bases and the V segment lost 10 bases, leaving 8 bases of the junction unmatched. Germline V lookup: CDR1 SNHLY, CDR2 FYNNEI. CDR3 DNA: TGTGCCATAGGGACTAGCGGGGCCAAGGAGTACTTC. As protein: CAIGTSGAKEYF.

This sequence joins TRBV5-6 and TRBJ2-5, with TRBD2 matching 10 bases. Germline CDR1 is SGHDT and CDR2 is YYEEEE. V shed 2 bases, J shed 0 bases, and the junction held 7 bases outside the gene matches. The CDR3 is made up of 17 amino acids. In DNA, the CDR3 is TGTGCCAGCAGCTTCTTCTCACTAGCGGGGTACCAAGAGACCCAGTACTTC. It translates to CASSFFSLAGYQETQYF.

This chain uses TRBV25-1 with TRBJ1-6; possible D gene TRBD1, 5 bases. Between the trimmed V and J ends, which lost 10 bases and 4 bases, there was a span of 14 bases. CDR1 is MGHDK, CDR2 SYGVNS, per germline. This CDR3 is 14 amino acids long. The CDR3 here is CATADGGYNSPLHF. The CDR3 DNA follows: TGTGCCACCGCAGACGGGGGTTATAATTCACCCCTCCACTTT.

The V and J genes are TRBV7-9 and TRBJ1-4; a weak D match, TRBD1 (6 bases). Trimming removed 2 bases from V and 0 bases from J, with 10 bases in between. CDR1 SEHNR and CDR2 FQNEAQ come from the germline V gene (reference sequence). The CDR3 loop spans 16 amino acids. For the CDR3, the DNA is TGTGCCAGCAGCTTAACAGGGACTACAACTAATGAAAAACTGTTTTTT. It yields the protein CASSLTGTTTNEKLFF.

This chain links TRBV3-1 (or the pseudogene TRBV3-2) with TRBJ1-5; 7 bases map to TRBD1. The CDR3 is 17 amino acids. Losses at the gene ends were 1 base for V and 2 bases for J; bases not matched to a gene: 8. The V gene's germline CDR1 is LGHDT and CDR2 YNNKEL (reference sequence). The DNA for the CDR3 is TGTGCCAGCAGCCAAGCTGCGGGTACAGGGGGCAATCAGCCCCAGCATTTT. This encodes CASSQAAGTGGNQPQHF.

The rearrangement links TRBV3-1 (or the pseudogene TRBV3-2) to TRBJ2-7; 12 bases are a match to TRBD1. There are 14 residues in the CDR3. V was pared by 4 bases and J by 7 bases, with 5 bases of the junction left unmatched. Germline CDR1 and CDR2: LGHDT and YNNKEL (reference sequence). CDR3 DNA: TGTGCCAGCAGCCTATGGGACAGGGGGCAAGAGCAGTACTTC. As protein: CASSLWDRGQEQYF.

The gene calls are TRBV27 and TRBJ2-2, with 12 bases aligning to TRBD2. Germline values: CDR1 MNHEY, CDR2 SMNVEV (reference sequence). The trim removed 5 bases at V and 1 base at J, leaving 5 bases unmatched. This CDR3 comprises 17 residues. CDR3 coding DNA: TGTGCCAGCAGTAAGACTAGCGGGGGTAGGAACACCGGGGAGCTGTTTTTT. Translating gives CASSKTSGGRNTGELFF.

V usage is TRBV11-2 and J usage is TRBJ2-7; TRBD1 matches 9 bases. CDR1 is SGHAT and CDR2 is FQNNGV in the germline V gene. V shed 4 bases and J 6 bases; nucleotides not matched to a gene: 7. The CDR3 totals 14 residues. The CDR3 region has the DNA TGTGCCAGCAGCTCGTCACAGGGGGCAGGCGAGCAGTACTTC. It translates to CASSSSQGAGEQYF.

The V call is TRBV10-1, the J call TRBJ1-4, with 9 nucleotides matching TRBD1. The ends lost 5 bases at V and 8 bases at J; junction bases unmatched: 9. The CDR3 spans 15 residues. Germline lookup yields CDR1 WNHNN and CDR2 SYGVQD (reference sequence). The CDR3 DNA reads TGCGCCAGCAGTTCCGGGACAGGGAAGAGGGAAAAACTGTTTTTT. It yields the protein CASSSGTGKREKLFF.

The chain is built from TRBV4-1 and TRBJ2-5; D might be TRBD1 (6 bases). Germline V CDR1 and CDR2: MGHRA, YSYEKL. Trimming removed 0 bases from V and 5 bases from J, with 13 bases in between. The CDR3 spans 15 residues. The CDR3 DNA follows: TGCGCCAGCAGCCAAGATAGAGACAGGACGGAGACCCAGTACTTC. This encodes CASSQDRDRTETQYF.

V is TRBV18 and J is TRBJ2-3, with D perhaps matching TRBD1 (6 bases). The CDR3 extends over 12 amino acids. The germline V and J ends were trimmed by 3 bases and 11 bases, with 12 bases remaining between them. Per the germline V gene, CDR1 is KGHSH and CDR2 is LQKENI. The CDR3 region has the DNA TGTGCCAGCTCACCCTCCGGACAGCTGCAGTATTTT. Its protein is CASSPSGQLQYF.

This clone came up a few times. The chain recombines TRBV6-5 with TRBJ1-1; D uncertain. This CDR3 comprises 14 residues. CDR1 is MNHEY, CDR2 SVGAGI, per germline. Deletions cut 5 bases from V and 0 bases from J, with 10 bases between. In DNA, the CDR3 is TGTGCCAGCAGTCCCTTCAACATGAACACTGAAGCTTTCTTT. The encoded protein is CASSPFNMNTEAFF.

This clone has more than one count but fewer than ten. The genes are TRBV2 and TRBJ2-1; D is ambiguous. Germline CDR1 SNHLY, CDR2 FYNNEI. CDR3 length equals 17 residues. Trimming took off 1 base at V and 2 bases at J, with 15 bases between the two ends. In DNA form, the CDR3 reads TGTGCCAGCAGTGAAGAACTCCAAATCGTCCCCTACAATGAGCAGTTCTTC. Protein product: CASSEELQIVPYNEQFF.